The clone carrying this TCR beta chain was found many times. What it recognizes is unknown. The data stem from a study of metastatic and nonmetastatic thyroid tumors. Study summary: Comparison of repertoires was carried out across blood and tumor or nodule tissue from malignant and benign thyroid patients.

Study-wide results and limits: Reports indicated that malignant thyroid tumors showed significantly higher TCR beta diversity than benign nodules did, in blood and tumor.

Each patient went into thyroid surgery without having received any treatment. TCRdb re-called clones via MiXCR from the PCR reads. The sample includes roughly 93,000 clones, more than 9.5% seen only once; the top ten take about 11%. The CDR3 is 13 amino acids. Trimming cost V 4 bases and J 5 bases, with 10 bases left between them. CDR1 is SGHKS, CDR2 YYEKEE, per germline (reference sequence). This clonotype was obtained from a female donor with papillary thyroid cancer or a benign thyroid nodule (not recorded which). Some clones in this sample may be carry-over from other donors' samples. The chain has TRBV5-5 and TRBJ1-5; unclear D gene. Sequencing was carried out using blood. CDR3 sequence reads: CASSRTVDQPQHF. CDR3 bases: TGTGCCAGCAGCAGGACCGTAGATCAGCCCCAGCATTTT.